The 23 T cell receptor beta chains below were found in one sample sequenced in a study of T cells in tuberculosis. After thawing and overnight rest, PBMC were stained with GMM-loaded CD1B tetramer, viability dye and anti-CD3 for sorting. The CD1B tetramers carried C32 glucose monomycolate purified from Rhodococcus equi. The data were produced by immunoSEQ multiplex PCR, yet TCRdb's version contains in-frame clones alone and is incomplete. Of about 59,000 clones in the sample, approximately 81% are singletons; the top ten hold more than 10%. Input material: CD1b-GMM tetramer-negative cells sorted from PBMCs. The receptors come from an adult woman with latent tuberculosis.

The rearrangement joins TRBV14 to TRBJ1-3; no definite D call. Germline V CDR1 and CDR2: SGHDN, FVKESK. This CDR3 has 15 residues. Trimming removed 3 bases from V and 4 bases from J, with 13 bases in between. The CDR3 DNA reads TGTGCCAGCAGCCAGACTGGGAGAATGGGAAACACCATATATTTT. This codes for CASSQTGRMGNTIYF.

This clone has only one observation. The genes are TRBV2 and TRBJ2-3, with 9 bases aligning to TRBD2. The CDR3 runs to 18 residues. The V and J ends lost 2 bases and 2 bases, in that order; junction bases with no gene match: 11. Germline V gives CDR1 SNHLY, CDR2 FYNNEI. The CDR3 reads CASSEWDLVAGDTDTQYF. The CDR3 DNA reads TGTGCCAGCAGTGAATGGGACCTTGTAGCGGGAGACACAGATACGCAGTATTTT.

The chain combines TRBV7-3 with TRBJ2-3, with 12 nucleotides matching TRBD2. V gave up 5 bases and J gave up 4 bases; unmatched junction bases: 10. Germline V gives CDR1 SGHTA, CDR2 FQGTGA. This CDR3 is 17 amino acids long. CDR3 loop: CASSPSGGAGRADTQYF. The CDR3 region has the DNA TGTGCCAGCAGCCCTAGCGGGGGGGCCGGTAGGGCAGATACGCAGTATTTT. The full variable domain, its missing parts supplied by reference TRBV7-3 and TRBJ2-3, is GAGVSQTPSNKVTEKGKYVELRCDPISGHTALYWYRQSLGQGPEFLIYFQGTGAADDSGLPNDRFFAVRPEGSVSTLKIQRTERGDSAVYLCASSPSGGAGRADTQYFGPGTRLTVL.

The chain links TRBV18 to TRBJ1-5, with D possibly matching TRBD1 (6 bases). Trimming shortened V by 1 base and J by 10 bases, and 11 bases separated the two germline ends. This CDR3 spans 13 amino acids. Germline assignment: CDR1 KGHSH and CDR2 LQKENI. CDR3 nucleotide sequence: TGTGCCAGCTCACCACGCGGGGGCGAACCCCAGCATTTT. Amino acids: CASSPRGGEPQHF.

The chain carries TRBV18 and TRBJ1-1; D call uncertain. CDR3 length: 17 amino acids. Trimming cost V 3 bases and J 6 bases, with 23 bases left between them. The germline CDR1 and CDR2 sequences are KGHSH and LQKENI. The CDR3 here is CASSPGDGRGRYAEAFF. The CDR3 bases are TGTGCCAGCTCACCCGGCGATGGGAGAGGTCGCTACGCTGAAGCTTTCTTT.

The gene calls are TRBV30 and TRBJ2-5; TRBD2 agrees at 7 bases. CDR1 and CDR2 (germline): GTSNPN, SVGIG (reference sequence). V gave up 0 bases and J gave up 1 base; unmatched junction bases: 5. The CDR3 totals 15 residues. In nucleotides, the CDR3 is TGTGCCTGGAGTGTGGGGGGGACTGCCCAAGAGACCCAGTACTTC. Its protein product is CAWSVGGTAQETQYF. The entire variable domain, with the rest obtained from reference TRBV30 and TRBJ2-5, is as follows: SQTIHQWPATLVQPVGSPLSLECTVEGTSNPNLYWYRQAAGRGLQLLFYSVGIGQISSEVPQNLSASRPQDRQFILSSKKLLLSDSGFYLCAWSVGGTAQETQYFGPGTRLLVL.

The genes are TRBV7-9 and TRBJ1-4, with D perhaps matching TRBD1 (6 bases). There are 16 residues in the CDR3. CDR1 is SEHNR and CDR2 is FQNEAQ in the germline V gene (reference sequence). Trimming removed 1 base at V and 6 bases at J, with 15 bases between. The CDR3 is CASSLVTGGQDEKLFF. CDR3 sequence (DNA): TGTGCCAGCAGCTTAGTGACGGGGGGGCAGGATGAAAAACTGTTTTTT. Supplemented by reference TRBV7-9 and TRBJ1-4, the full variable domain reads DTGVSQNPRHKITKRGQNVTFRCDPISEHNRLYWYRQTLGQGPEFLTYFQNEAQLEKSRLLSDRFSAERPKGSFSTLEIQRTEQGDSAMYLCASSLVTGGQDEKLFFGSGTQLSVL.

This clone was detected a few times. The gene calls are TRBV7-9 and TRBJ1-6; the D gene is possibly TRBD1 (6 bases). The V gene lost 4 bases and the J gene lost 10 bases, with 11 bases spanning the gap. The CDR3 has 13 residues. Germline CDR1 SEHNR, CDR2 FQNEAQ (reference sequence). The CDR3, as DNA: TGTGCCAGCAGCTACAGGGTAGGCTCACCCCTCCACTTT. This sequence encodes CASSYRVGSPLHF.

The chain joins TRBV5-1 to TRBJ1-3; D may be TRBD1 (5 bases). V was shortened by 2 bases and J by 0 bases, with 9 bases between the two germline ends. CDR1 and CDR2 (germline): SGHRS, YFSETQ. The CDR3 is 15 residues long. The chain's CDR3 is CASSFDSYSGNTIYF. Written as DNA, the CDR3 is TGCGCCAGCAGCTTCGACAGTTACTCTGGAAACACCATATATTTT.

This sequence joins TRBV25-1 and TRBJ1-4; possible D gene TRBD1, 6 bases. The CDR3 loop spans 15 amino acids. The germline V and J ends were trimmed by 3 bases and 7 bases, with 15 bases remaining between them. The germline CDR1 and CDR2 sequences are MGHDK and SYGVNS. The DNA for the CDR3 is TGTGCCAGCAGTGATGTCGGGACAATTGGTGAAAAACTGTTTTTT. It codes for CASSDVGTIGEKLFF.

This clone was counted once. V is TRBV30 and J is TRBJ2-1, with 7 positions matching TRBD2. V shed 0 bases, J shed 7 bases, and the junction held 3 bases outside the gene matches. Germline V gene data show CDR1 as GTSNPN and CDR2 as SVGIG (reference sequence). This CDR3 has 13 residues. CDR3: CAWSVLGGNEQFF. The CDR3 DNA follows: TGTGCCTGGAGTGTACTGGGGGGGAATGAGCAGTTCTTC.

The CDR3 DNA reads TGTGCCTGGAGCCCACAGGGCTATCAGCCCCAGCATTTT. Amino acids: CAWSPQGYQPQHF. V usage is TRBV30 and J usage is TRBJ1-5, with D possibly TRBD1 on 6 matching bases. The CDR3 totals 13 residues. CDR1 and CDR2 from the germline V gene are GTSNPN and SVGIG (reference sequence). V lost 3 bases and J 5 bases, leaving 11 bases between the germline ends.

The V gene is TRBV18, the J gene TRBJ2-5; 9 bases are shared with TRBD1. V shed 1 base and J 4 bases; nucleotides not matched to a gene: 7. CDR1 is KGHSH, CDR2 LQKENI, per germline. This CDR3 spans 16 amino acids. The CDR3 region has the DNA TGTGCCAGCTCACCACGGGGACAGGGTCCCGGAGAGACCCAGTACTTC. Translated, it gives CASSPRGQGPGETQYF. The entire variable domain, with the rest obtained from reference TRBV18 and TRBJ2-5, is as follows: NAGVMQNPRHLVRRRGQEARLRCSPMKGHSHVYWYRQLPEEGLKFMVYLQKENIIDESGMPKERFSAEFPKEGPSILRIQQVVRGDSAAYFCASSPRGQGPGETQYFGPGTRLLVL.

This clone turned up a few times. This chain links TRBV6-1 with TRBJ2-7, with 9 bases fitting TRBD2. J lost 5 bases, V lost 2 bases, and 7 bases had no gene match. Germline CDR1 MNHNS, CDR2 SASEGT. There are 15 residues in the CDR3. The CDR3 DNA follows: TGTGCCAGCAGTGAATCGAGCGGGAGGCCCGACGAGCAGTACTTC. This encodes CASSESSGRPDEQYF.

This clone is deemed medium-sized. The genes are TRBV18 and TRBJ1-3; perhaps TRBD1 as D (5 bases). Trimming removed 5 bases from V and 0 bases from J, with 11 bases in between. Per germline, CDR1 KGHSH and CDR2 LQKENI. The CDR3 has 15 residues. This CDR3 is CASSTDTGSGNTIYF. DNA for the CDR3: TGTGCCAGCTCAACCGACACAGGCTCTGGAAACACCATATATTTT.

This clone showed up just once. The chain combines TRBV10-1 with TRBJ2-7; 8 bases match TRBD2. V gave up 3 bases and J gave up 3 bases; unmatched junction bases: 7. The CDR3 length is 15 residues. The germline gives CDR1 WNHNN, CDR2 SYGVQD (reference sequence). This CDR3 reads CASSESIAGNYEQYF. The CDR3 DNA is TGCGCCAGCAGTGAATCAATAGCGGGAAACTACGAGCAGTACTTC.

This chain uses TRBV5-4 with TRBJ2-1; D possibly corresponds to TRBD2 (6 bases). With 4 bases removed from V and 5 bases from J, the gap between germline ends came to 19 bases. Germline CDR1 SGHNT, CDR2 YYREEE (reference sequence). CDR3 length equals 16 residues. CDR3 DNA sequence: TGTGCCAGCAGCCCCCAGACTAGAAGGTCCAACAATGAGCAGTTCTTC. Protein: CASSPQTRRSNNEQFF.

The chain joins TRBV19 to TRBJ1-1; TRBD1 is a possible D gene (6 bases). V was cut by 5 bases and J by 1 base, with 14 bases left in between. CDR3 length: 15 residues. Germline assignment: CDR1 LNHDA and CDR2 SQIVND (reference sequence). The CDR3 reads CASSPPTGSNTEAFF. The CDR3 DNA follows: TGTGCCAGTAGTCCCCCGACAGGTTCGAACACTGAAGCTTTCTTT.

The rearrangement joins TRBV28 to TRBJ2-7; maybe TRBD1 (6 bases). The CDR3 runs to 15 residues. V lost 5 bases, J lost 1 base, and 15 bases lay in between. Germline lookup yields CDR1 MDHEN and CDR2 SYDVKM. CDR3 sequence (DNA): TGTGCCAGCAGTAGACAGGCCCCGGGGTCCTACGAGCAGTACTTC. This sequence encodes CASSRQAPGSYEQYF.

This sequence joins TRBV5-1 and TRBJ1-1, with a possible D match to TRBD1 (6 bases). Germline CDR1 and CDR2: SGHRS and YFSETQ. This CDR3 contains 15 residues. Trimming shortened V by 2 bases and J by 1 base, and 12 bases separated the two germline ends. The CDR3 here is CASSFLPGQNTEAFF. The CDR3 bases are TGCGCCAGCAGCTTCTTGCCGGGACAGAACACTGAAGCTTTCTTT.

This sequence joins TRBV5-3 and TRBJ2-7; possibly TRBD1 for D (5 bases). TRBV5-3 is marked as an open reading frame, function uncertain. The V end lost 3 bases, the J end lost 3 bases, and 7 bases lay between the germline ends. The CDR3 runs 12 residues. The CDR3 nucleotides read TGTGCCAGAAGCTGCAGGGTCTACGAGCAGTACTTC. It encodes CARSCRVYEQYF.

The chain has TRBV27 and TRBJ2-3; no clear D gene. The CDR3 is 11 amino acids. V lost 7 bases to trimming and J lost 9 bases, with 11 bases between them. Germline V gene data show CDR1 as MNHEY and CDR2 as SMNVEV (reference sequence). The CDR3 sequence is CASIQAATQYF. In DNA, the CDR3 is TGTGCCAGCATTCAGGCAGCAACGCAGTATTTT.

The genes are TRBV18 and TRBJ1-2, with D perhaps matching TRBD1 (6 bases). With 3 bases removed from V and 1 base from J, the gap between germline ends came to 18 bases. The CDR3 extends over 17 amino acids. The germline gives CDR1 KGHSH, CDR2 LQKENI. The CDR3 protein is CASSPIRQVGGNYGYTF. The DNA of the CDR3 is TGTGCCAGCTCACCGATCCGACAGGTTGGAGGTAACTATGGCTACACCTTC.